The rows below give T cell receptor beta chains drawn from one sample of a study of human T cells and chemical hapten exposure. TCRdb used MiXCR to reprocess the RACE reads, holding one entry per CDR3 protein. The data show some 400,000 distinct CDR3 sequences, around 5.5% seen once. The input for sequencing was whole blood, taken in connection with sensitization to the hapten diphenylcyclopropenone (DPC). The receptors originated from a woman aged 45-65 years with alopecia areata. Some clones in this sample may be carry-over from other donors' samples. CDR3s leave out the opening cysteine and the closing phenylalanine or tryptophan.

>TRBV5-6|TRBJ2-1
ASRFLGPGGNEQF
>TRBV5-1|TRBJ2-3
ASNPRQGADTQY
>TRBV12-3/TRBV12-4|TRBJ1-1
ASSSPPGRAF
>TRBV6-1|TRBJ1-3
ASSTTGSGNTIY
>TRBV7-8|TRBJ1-5
ASSLASLRTGAVYSNQPQH
>TRBV20-1|TRBJ2-1
SSFSALSSYNEQF
>TRBV28|TRBJ2-3
ASSTQATDTQY
>TRBV5-1|TRBJ2-5
ASSERTGQETQY
>TRBV3-1|TRBJ2-3
ASSQTHSGDTQY
>TRBV7-2|TRBJ2-1
ASSGGTSGLGEQF
>TRBV29-1|TRBJ2-1
SVEGNTGLYNEQF
>TRBV20-1|TRBJ2-7
SASGLAETYEQY
>TRBV7-9|TRBJ2-7
ASSSVASGRGEQY
>TRBV27|TRBJ2-7
ASNPRGGRHYEQY
>TRBV2|TRBJ2-1
ASRLGLAGTEQF
>TRBV7-2|TRBJ1-2
ASSAGLLPPGYT
>TRBV6-5|TRBJ2-3
ASSYSNRERATQY
>TRBV29-1|TRBJ2-3
SVGSATSGRDTQY
>TRBV7-9|TRBJ2-7
ASSTRTGGSYEQY
>TRBV2|TRBJ1-2
ASSDTQLPSYGYT
>TRBV13|TRBJ2-7
ASSPPGVSYEQY
>TRBV27|TRBJ2-1
ASSPLARSYNEQF
>TRBV4-1|TRBJ1-1
ASSRDSTGGGNTEAF
>TRBV7-3|TRBJ1-6
ASSLTGTGSYNSPLH
>TRBV27|TRBJ2-3
ASALGLAGGPFPSTDTQY
>TRBV6-5|TRBJ1-1
ASRNRELGTEAF
>TRBV28|TRBJ2-3
ASSLVGPMADTQY
>TRBV7-9|TRBJ2-5
ASSFSGETQY